Sequencing of this TCR beta chain was carried out in a study of shared clonotypes between healthy human individuals. The split of CD4+ cells yielded CD45RA+ naive and CD45RA-negative memory subsets. This clone was detected only a few times. The antigen remains unidentified. CDR3 length: 14 residues. V was cut by 6 bases and J by 10 bases, with 16 bases left in between. Germline CDR1 and CDR2: MNHEY and SMNVEV (reference sequence). Study-wide results and caveats: Researchers sampled only blood; tissue repertoires likely differ.

The repertoire was sequenced with immunoSEQ multiplex PCR; TCRdb's copy has only in-frame clones and lacks some. The sample comprises some 2 million clones, 95% of which are singletons, and roughly 0.13% rests with the top ten. The chain links TRBV27 to TRBJ1-6; possible D gene TRBD1, 5 bases. The sequence was obtained from a man aged 18-30 years in good health. Sequencing was performed on naive CD4+ T cells sorted from blood. Sample subset: CD45RA+ positively selected. CDR3 in amino acids: CASSQTARGSPLHF. In DNA form, the CDR3 reads TGTGCCAGCAGCCAGACAGCACGAGGGTCACCCCTCCACTTT.